Following are 17 T cell receptor beta chains from one sample sequenced in a study of blood T cells in healthy people across ages. Sample-barcoded 5' priming and a J-beta primer mix drove a second PCR of roughly 6 to 12 cycles. From the 5' RACE reads, TCRdb called clonotypes with MiXCR, one entry per CDR3 protein. The sample includes some 900,000 distinct CDR3 sequences, less than 35% of them seen just once. The sequenced material came from blood. The source is a woman of 80 years or more in good health.

Written as DNA, the CDR3 is TGTGCCAGCAGCTTAAGGGGAAGCCGGCCTGAAGATAATTCACCCCTCCACTTT. Protein: CASSLRGSRPEDNSPLHF. The chain has TRBV7-6 and TRBJ1-6; D perhaps matches TRBD1 (5 bases). The germline CDR1 and CDR2 sequences are SGHVS and FNYEAQ. The CDR3 runs to 18 residues. Trimming took 2 bases from V and 5 from J, leaving 19 bases between them.

Comments on this clonotype: Germline is not matched at one junction end, which may reflect a read error. The gene calls are TRBV12-3 or TRBV12-4 and TRBJ2-3, with TRBD1 as a possible D gene (5 bases). The CDR3 spans 14 residues. This chain's CDR3 is CASSSGTKGYTRYF. DNA for the CDR3: TGTGCCAGCAGCTCCGGTACAAAGGGGTATACGCGGTATTTT.

This clonotype was seen ten or more times. This chain links TRBV6-5 with TRBJ2-3; 7 bases map to TRBD2. This CDR3 has 14 amino acids. The V gene's germline CDR1 is MNHEY and CDR2 SVGAGI. J gave up 5 bases and V 4 bases, and 6 bases lay outside the gene matches. CDR3 nucleotide sequence: TGTGCCAGCAGTTCGGGGGGTGCGAAAGATACGCAGTATTTT. Translation gives CASSSGGAKDTQYF.

The chain recombines TRBV3-1 with TRBJ2-1; 12 bases are shared with TRBD2. The CDR3 runs 17 residues. Germline V lookup: CDR1 LGHDT, CDR2 YNNKEL (reference sequence). V lost 5 bases, J lost 5 bases, and 10 bases stayed unmatched. As DNA, the CDR3 is TGTGCCAGCAGCACCCGGACTAGCGGGGCCTTCGACAATGAGCAGTTCTTC. Translated, it gives CASSTRTSGAFDNEQFF.

The rearrangement links TRBV14 to TRBJ1-2; D remains ambiguous. This CDR3 spans 14 amino acids. Trimming cost V 4 bases and J 8 bases, with 17 bases left between them. Germline V gene sequence: CDR1 SGHDN, CDR2 FVKESK. CDR3 protein: CASSPIGFLEGYTF. The CDR3 coding sequence is TGTGCCAGCAGCCCCATAGGCTTTCTCGAAGGCTACACCTTC.

The rearrangement joins TRBV9 to TRBJ2-1, with 13 positions matching TRBD2. This CDR3 has 14 amino acids. Germline CDR1 SGDLS, CDR2 YYNGEE. The ends lost 7 bases at V and 12 bases at J; junction bases unmatched: 10. CDR3 protein: CASGRGLAGVWQFF. CDR3 sequence (DNA): TGTGCCAGCGGTCGAGGACTAGCGGGAGTGTGGCAGTTCTTC. The entire variable domain, with the rest obtained from reference TRBV9 and TRBJ2-1, is as follows: DSGVTQTPKHLITATGQRVTLRCSPRSGDLSVYWYQQSLDQGLQFLIQYYNGEERAKGNILERFSAQQFPDLHSELNLSSLELGDSALYFCASGRGLAGVWQFFGPGTRLTVL.

This clonotype was counted many times. J is TRBJ2-7 and V is TRBV7-9; maybe TRBD1 (6 bases). Germline CDR1 SEHNR, CDR2 FQNEAQ (reference sequence). V was pared by 2 bases and J by 6 bases, with 14 bases between. The CDR3 has 14 residues. CDR3 protein: CASSLTGQGGEQYF. The CDR3 DNA sequence: TGTGCCAGCAGCTTAACAGGGCAAGGGGGCGAGCAGTACTTC.

This clonotype appeared many times. The rearrangement uses TRBV11-2 and TRBJ2-4, with TRBD1 matching over 8 bases. The CDR3 spans 15 residues. Trimming removed 4 bases from V and 9 bases from J; junction bases left unmatched: 11. Germline V lookup: CDR1 SGHAT, CDR2 FQNNGV. In DNA form, the CDR3 reads TGTGCCAGCAGCTCGATGGGACAGGCTGGGGTCATTCAGTACTTC. Protein: CASSSMGQAGVIQYF.

The chain uses TRBV7-2 and TRBJ2-5; TRBD1 is a possible D gene (5 bases). The CDR3 spans 19 residues. The ends were cut back, 1 base at V and 0 bases at J, with 21 bases in the middle. Germline V gives CDR1 SGHTA, CDR2 FQGNSA. CDR3 sequence: CASSLVPMRRGWDQETQYF. The CDR3 bases are TGTGCCAGCAGCTTAGTTCCGATGCGTAGGGGATGGGACCAAGAGACCCAGTACTTC.

The chain employs TRBV5-4 and TRBJ1-2; D gene ambiguous. The V gene lost 4 bases and the J gene lost 9 bases, with 19 bases spanning the gap. The CDR3 contains 14 residues. In germline, CDR1 is SGHNT, CDR2 YYREEE (reference sequence). The CDR3 coding sequence is TGTGCCAGCAGCAGGGCGCAGGAAGTTGGAAGCTACACCTTC. Translation gives CASSRAQEVGSYTF.

This clonotype was recorded many times. The gene calls are TRBV4-3 and TRBJ2-3; 11 bases match TRBD2. Germline CDR1 reads LGHNA; CDR2 reads YSLEER. The CDR3 is 16 residues long. Trimming at V came to 0 bases and at J to 6 bases, leaving 5 bases not matched to a gene. Written as DNA, the CDR3 is TGCGCCAGCAGCCAAGATCGGTCTAGCGGGGGGGATACGCAGTATTTT. This gives the protein CASSQDRSSGGDTQYF.

V usage is TRBV7-2 and J usage is TRBJ1-5; 9 nucleotides line up with TRBD1. Losses at the gene ends were 1 base for V and 11 bases for J; bases not matched to a gene: 6. Germline V gene lookup returns CDR1 SGHTA and CDR2 FQGNSA. The CDR3 has 14 amino acids. The CDR3 reads CASSLGGQGPSQHF. DNA for the CDR3: TGTGCCAGCAGCTTAGGGGGACAGGGCCCTTCCCAGCATTTT. Drawing the rest from reference TRBV7-2 and TRBJ1-5, the complete variable domain is GAGVSQSPSNKVTEKGKDVELRCDPISGHTALYWYRQSLGQGLEFLIYFQGNSAPDKSGLPSDRFSAERTGGSVSTLTIQRTQQEDSAVYLCASSLGGQGPSQHFGDGTRLSIL.

The chain carries TRBV19 and TRBJ2-7; D tentatively reads TRBD1 or TRBD2 (5 bases each). Matching the DNA end better, TRBJ2-5 makes the J call doubtful. The germline CDR1 and CDR2 sequences are LNHDA and SQIVND (reference sequence). This CDR3 has 16 residues. The CDR3 DNA sequence: TGTGCCAGTAGTCCCCGGGGACGGGGAAGTGGGGAGACCCAGTACTTC. Amino acid sequence: CASSPRGRGSGETQYF.

This clonotype was seen ten or more times. The genes are TRBV6-5 and TRBJ2-7; no reliable D call. Trimming removed 6 bases at V and 3 bases at J, with 12 bases between. The CDR3 is 13 amino acids. CDR1 is MNHEY and CDR2 is SVGAGI in the germline V gene. DNA for the CDR3: TGTGCCAGCAGACTATCTAGAGACTACGAGCAGTACTTC. It specifies CASRLSRDYEQYF.

This clonotype has more than one count but fewer than ten. This chain links TRBV7-9 with TRBJ2-3, with 9 bases fitting TRBD2. The V gene end was trimmed by 5 bases and the J gene end by 2 bases; junction bases not matched to a gene: 8. The germline V gene has CDR1 SEHNR and CDR2 FQNEAQ (reference sequence). The CDR3 is 16 amino acids. CDR3 bases: TGTGCCAGCAGCAGTGGAGCGGGGGGTCCCACAGATACGCAGTATTTT. It codes for CASSSGAGGPTDTQYF. Filled out from reference TRBV7-9 and TRBJ2-3, the complete variable domain reads DTGVSQNPRHKITKRGQNVTFRCDPISEHNRLYWYRQTLGQGPEFLTYFQNEAQLEKSRLLSDRFSAERPKGSFSTLEIQRTEQGDSAMYLCASSSGAGGPTDTQYFGPGTRLTVL.

This chain connects TRBV9 to TRBJ2-2; 10 bases map to TRBD1. Trimming took 3 bases from V and 5 from J; bases not matched to a gene: 10. The length of the CDR3 is 17 residues. Germline CDR1 is SGDLS and CDR2 is YYNGEE. Here the CDR3 DNA reads TGTGCCAGCAGCGAGGGAGGGACAGGGGCATTGACCGGGGAGCTGTTTTTT. This encodes CASSEGGTGALTGELFF.

As concerns this clonotype: A read error may explain this, as a much larger clone is one base away. This chain joins TRBV9 and TRBJ2-5; 12 positions match TRBD2. J lost 11 bases, V lost 3 bases, and 14 bases had no gene match. CDR3 length equals 16 residues. Looked up from germline, CDR1 is SGDLS and CDR2 is YYNGEE. This chain's CDR3 is CASSASGGALVNEQYF. CDR3 coding DNA: TGTGCCAGCAGCGCTAGCGGGGGGGCCCTGGTGAATGAGCAGTACTTC.